This passage covers 15 T cell receptor beta chains from one sample sequenced in a study of CD8 T cells in Susac syndrome. RNA in amounts of roughly 0.5 to 1 ug was reverse transcribed with random hexamers. TCRdb redid the calling of the immunoSEQ multiplex PCR reads with MiXCR, one entry per CDR3 protein. The sample lists about 180,000 distinct CDR3 sequences, around 96% seen once, with roughly 0.16% in the top ten. Sequencing used CD8+ T cells from PBMCs. The origin of the receptors is a human donor with multiple sclerosis.

The chain combines TRBV20-1 with TRBJ2-2, with a possible D match to TRBD1 (5 bases). V lost 7 bases and J lost 3, with 12 bases in between. This CDR3 contains 13 residues. The germline CDR1 and CDR2 sequences are DFQATT and SNEGSKA (reference sequence). CDR3 residues: CSGSWGDTGELFF. DNA for the CDR3: TGCAGTGGGTCGTGGGGCGACACCGGGGAGCTGTTTTTT.

The chain links TRBV9 to TRBJ2-1, with 7 bases identical to TRBD1. The CDR3 has 15 amino acids. With V trimmed by 3 bases and J by 7 bases, 10 bases remained unmatched. Germline V CDR1 and CDR2: SGDLS, YYNGEE. The DNA for the CDR3 is TGTGCCAGCAGCGGCCCCCCTCCACAGGGGAATGAGCAGTTCTTC. Translation gives CASSGPPPQGNEQFF.

This chain connects TRBV6-2 or TRBV6-3 to TRBJ2-2; 8 nucleotides agree with TRBD2. The CDR3 covers 12 residues. Looked up from germline, CDR1 is MNHEY and CDR2 is SVGEGT. V lost 10 bases, J lost 5 bases, and 3 bases stayed unmatched. CDR3 amino acids: CAISGGTGELFF. The CDR3 nucleotides read TGTGCCATCTCGGGGGGGACCGGGGAGCTGTTTTTT.

The chain uses TRBV30 and TRBJ2-1; 8 nucleotides agree with TRBD2. This CDR3 spans 16 amino acids. V shed 1 base and J 4 bases; nucleotides not matched to a gene: 9. CDR1 GTSNPN and CDR2 SVGIG come from the germline V gene (reference sequence). The CDR3 protein is CAWSGPSGRAYNEQFF. The CDR3 coding sequence is TGTGCCTGGAGTGGACCGAGCGGGAGAGCGTACAATGAGCAGTTCTTC.

V usage is TRBV29-1 and J usage is TRBJ2-7; TRBD1 agrees at 8 bases. Germline V CDR1 and CDR2: SQVTM, ANQGSEA. V was clipped by 6 bases and J by 1 base; unmatched bases: 11. The length of the CDR3 is 15 residues. The DNA for the CDR3 is TGCAGCGTGGCCCCTCGGGGGACAGGTTCCTACGAGCAGTACTTC. It specifies CSVAPRGTGSYEQYF.

Written as DNA, the CDR3 is TGTGCCAGCAGCCATAGGTCGATGAACACCGGGGAGCTGTTTTTT. This encodes CASSHRSMNTGELFF. This sequence joins TRBV4-2 and TRBJ2-2; no clear D. Germline V gives CDR1 LGHNA, CDR2 YNFKEQ. This CDR3 region has 15 residues. Trimming removed 3 bases from V and 1 base from J, with 9 bases in between.

This rearrangement joins TRBV19 to TRBJ2-7; tentatively, D is TRBD1 (6 bases). This CDR3 spans 15 amino acids. Germline CDR1 reads LNHDA; CDR2 reads SQIVND (reference sequence). The ends were cut back, 6 bases at V and 0 bases at J, with 15 bases in the middle. CDR3 residues: CASSAGQRSSYEQYF. The CDR3 nucleotides read TGTGCCAGTAGCGCTGGACAGAGATCCTCCTACGAGCAGTACTTC.

The V call is TRBV3-1, the J call TRBJ1-1; 8 bases agree with TRBD1. With V trimmed by 4 bases and J by 3 bases, 7 bases remained unmatched. The CDR3 runs to 15 residues. Germline V gives CDR1 LGHDT, CDR2 YNNKEL (reference sequence). CDR3 nucleotides: TGTGCCAGCAGCCTAGGGACAGGTCTTGACACTGAAGCTTTCTTT. This gives the protein CASSLGTGLDTEAFF.

The J gene is TRBJ2-1, the V gene TRBV11-3; D could derive from TRBD1 or TRBD2 (6 bases each). This CDR3 spans 14 amino acids. The germline V and J ends were trimmed by 3 bases and 10 bases, with 16 bases remaining between them. Germline V gene lookup returns CDR1 SGHNT and CDR2 YENEEA. The CDR3 DNA sequence: TGTGCCAGCAGCTTGACGGGGGCTGGCCCGGAGCAGTTCTTC. It yields the protein CASSLTGAGPEQFF.

The rearrangement joins TRBV18 to TRBJ2-1; weak D call: TRBD2 (5 bases). Germline-derived CDR1 and CDR2 are KGHSH and LQKENI. The CDR3 is 19 residues long. Trimming took 0 bases from V and 3 from J, leaving 21 bases between them. The CDR3 nucleotides are TGTGCCAGCTCACCACCGAGTAAGTTGGGTGGGAGAGTCTACAATGAGCAGTTCTTC. This gives the protein CASSPPSKLGGRVYNEQFF. Based on the CDR3 plus reference TRBV18 and TRBJ2-1, the full variable domain is NAGVMQNPRHLVRRRGQEARLRCSPMKGHSHVYWYRQLPEEGLKFMVYLQKENIIDESGMPKERFSAEFPKEGPSILRIQQVVRGDSAAYFCASSPPSKLGGRVYNEQFFGPGTRLTVL.

The chain carries TRBV29-1 and TRBJ2-7, with D possibly called TRBD1 or TRBD2 (6 bases each). The ends were cut back, 2 bases at V and 4 bases at J, with 12 bases in the middle. CDR3 length equals 13 residues. Germline V gives CDR1 SQVTM, CDR2 ANQGSEA. The CDR3 DNA follows: TGCAGCGTTGAATGGGGGGCTAGGTACGAGCAGTACTTC. The encoded protein is CSVEWGARYEQYF.

The genes are TRBV5-1 and TRBJ1-1; 8 bases agree with TRBD1. CDR3 length: 14 amino acids. The junction had 6 bases not matched to a gene; V was cut back by 0 bases and J by 8 bases. The germline V gene encodes CDR1 SGHRS and CDR2 YFSETQ. CDR3 protein: CASSLAARGPEAFF. The CDR3 DNA reads TGCGCCAGCAGCTTGGCCGCCAGGGGGCCCGAAGCTTTCTTT.

The V and J genes are TRBV15 and TRBJ2-1; 7 bases map to TRBD2. CDR3 length equals 16 residues. Germline V lookup: CDR1 LNHNV, CDR2 YYDKDF (reference sequence). The V and J ends lost 5 bases and 1 base, in that order; junction bases with no gene match: 8. In DNA, the CDR3 is TGTGCCACCAGCCGAGGCCGGGACTATTCCTACAATGAGCAGTTCTTC. Its translation: CATSRGRDYSYNEQFF. Full variable domain (missing parts from reference TRBV15 and TRBJ2-1): DAMVIQNPRYQVTQFGKPVTLSCSQTLNHNVMYWYQQKSSQAPKLLFHYYDKDFNNEADTPDNFQSRRPNTSFCFLDIRSPGLGDTAMYLCATSRGRDYSYNEQFFGPGTRLTVL.

V is TRBV20-1 and J is TRBJ2-3; D ambiguous. V was trimmed by 3 bases and J by 3 bases, leaving 10 bases between them. Germline assignment: CDR1 DFQATT and CDR2 SNEGSKA (reference sequence). The CDR3 runs to 13 residues. The CDR3 DNA follows: TGCAGTGCTAGGTCCACGGGTACAGATACGCAGTATTTT. It codes for CSARSTGTDTQYF.

The rearrangement joins TRBV27 to TRBJ2-1; 13 bases map to TRBD2. The CDR3 is 14 amino acids. Losses at the gene ends were 5 bases for V and 8 bases for J; bases not matched to a gene: 3. Germline lookup yields CDR1 MNHEY and CDR2 SMNVEV (reference sequence). CDR3 amino acids: CASSPTSGRYEQFF. The CDR3 DNA reads TGTGCCAGCAGTCCGACTAGCGGGAGGTATGAGCAGTTCTTC.